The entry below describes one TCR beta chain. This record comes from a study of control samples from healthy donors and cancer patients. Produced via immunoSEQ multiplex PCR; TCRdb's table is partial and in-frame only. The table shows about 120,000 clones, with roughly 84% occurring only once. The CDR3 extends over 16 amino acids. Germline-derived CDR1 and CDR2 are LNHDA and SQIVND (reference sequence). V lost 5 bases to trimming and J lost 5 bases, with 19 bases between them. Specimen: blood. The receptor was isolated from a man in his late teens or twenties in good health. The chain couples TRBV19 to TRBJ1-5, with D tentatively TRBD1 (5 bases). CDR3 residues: CASSGKPGTVDQPQHF. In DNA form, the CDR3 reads TGTGCCAGTAGTGGGAAACCAGGGACCGTGGATCAGCCCCAGCATTTT. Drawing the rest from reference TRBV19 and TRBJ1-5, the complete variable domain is DGGITQSPKYLFRKEGQNVTLSCEQNLNHDAMYWYRQDPGQGLRLIYYSQIVNDFQKGDIAEGYSVSREKKESFPLTVTSAQKNPTAFYLCASSGKPGTVDQPQHFGDGTRLSIL.